Described below is a single T cell receptor beta chain sequence and its context. The antigen is undetermined. The PCR used 60 Vbeta and 13 Jbeta primers. Clones were sequenced by immunoSEQ multiplex PCR, and TCRdb holds only the in-frame ones, with some missing. The sample's table shows about 110,000 clones. Donors were ostensibly healthy at sampling, although undocumented immune exposures were probable. The sample comes from a study of cytomegalovirus exposure and HLA in healthy donors. The overall study: Earlier, 110 million or so unique TCR beta sequences were recovered from 170 million or so T cells by an analysis.

General study findings and limits: TRBV6-2, TRBV6-3 and some other V segments were excluded as indistinguishable. In a later analysis, TCR beta V- and J-gene trimming was associated with a missense DCLRE1C variant.

This CDR3 has 15 amino acids. CDR1 is MNHNS and CDR2 is SASEGT in the germline V gene. J gave up 2 bases and V 8 bases, and 9 bases lay outside the gene matches. This receptor was obtained from a man aged 25-45 years in good health and CMV-seronegative. The chain is built from TRBV6-1 and TRBJ1-5; 7 bases agree with TRBD1. Sequences were obtained from PBMCs. The DNA of the CDR3 is TGTGCCAGCTACCGACAGGGCGTGGGCAATCAGCCCCAGCATTTT. As protein: CASYRQGVGNQPQHF.